This entry lists 20 T cell receptor beta chains sequenced from one sample in a study of OX40 agonist ivuxolimab in advanced cancers. Measured with immunoSEQ multiplex PCR; TCRdb has only the in-frame clones, and not every one. The repertoire holds about 73,000 clones, with about nine tenths as singletons. This specimen consisted of CD4+ or CD8+ T cells sorted from blood, obtained in a trial of the OX40 agonist ivuxolimab. These receptors all come from an adult with an advanced solid tumor such as melanoma, head and neck, liver or kidney cancer.

The gene calls are TRBV7-3 and TRBJ2-3, with D perhaps assigned TRBD1 or TRBD2 (5 bases each). The germline CDR1 and CDR2 sequences are SGHTA and FQGTGA. Trimming pared 4 bases from V and 6 bases from J, leaving 14 bases between. The CDR3 extends over 14 amino acids. CDR3 in amino acids: CASSYGTTADTQYF. CDR3 sequence (DNA): TGTGCCAGCAGCTATGGGACCACAGCGGATACGCAGTATTTT.

The chain carries TRBV11-2 and TRBJ2-7, with 7 bases that match TRBD1. The CDR3 sequence is 15 residues long. Germline CDR1 and CDR2: SGHAT and FQNNGV. Trimming took 7 bases from V and 1 from J; bases not matched to a gene: 10. CDR3 DNA sequence: TGTGCCAGCACCCTTGACAGGGTTTTATCCTACGAGCAGTACTTC. Its protein is CASTLDRVLSYEQYF.

The rearrangement links TRBV28 to TRBJ2-1; 9 nucleotides align to TRBD2. Trimming cost V 3 bases and J 8 bases; bases outside gene matches: 2. The CDR3 contains 13 residues. Germline CDR1 reads MDHEN; CDR2 reads SYDVKM. CDR3 DNA: TGTGCCAGCAGTTTCGTAGCGGGGGATGAGCAGTTCTTC. This codes for CASSFVAGDEQFF.

The chain joins TRBV7-3 to TRBJ2-5, with unresolved D. Germline V CDR1 and CDR2: SGHTA, FQGTGA. The CDR3 length is 13 residues. V was clipped by 5 bases and J by 7 bases, with 14 bases between them. The CDR3 DNA reads TGTGCCAGCAGCCCTCAGCTTGATGGGACCCAGTACTTC. Its translation: CASSPQLDGTQYF.

The gene calls are TRBV11-3 and TRBJ2-7; tentatively, D is TRBD2 (7 bases). Trimming left V 5 bases short and J 3 bases short, with 14 bases between. CDR1 and CDR2 from the germline V gene are SGHNT and YENEEA. This CDR3 contains 14 residues. The CDR3 protein is CASSPGGGGYEQYF. CDR3 coding DNA: TGTGCCAGCAGCCCTGGGGGGGGCGGCTACGAGCAGTACTTC.

The rearrangement links TRBV27 to TRBJ2-1; possibly TRBD2 for D (5 bases). CDR1 is MNHEY, CDR2 SMNVEV, per germline (reference sequence). V lost 3 bases to trimming and J lost 8 bases, with 8 bases between them. The CDR3 spans 12 residues. The CDR3 DNA is TGTGCCAGCAGTTTTACGGAGGATGAGCAGTTCTTC. This encodes CASSFTEDEQFF.

In its sample, this clone was seen once. This chain connects TRBV6-1 to TRBJ2-7; the D is unclear. The V end was cut by 4 bases, the J end by 3 bases, with 7 bases between. Germline loops: CDR1 MNHNS, CDR2 SASEGT. This CDR3 contains 12 residues. This chain's CDR3 is CASSVVGYEQYF. The CDR3 DNA sequence: TGTGCCAGCAGTGTCGTAGGCTACGAGCAGTACTTC.

The chain couples TRBV29-1 to TRBJ2-7, with D tentatively TRBD1 (6 bases). CDR3 length equals 11 residues. Germline CDR1 SQVTM, CDR2 ANQGSEA. The V and J ends lost 7 bases and 6 bases respectively, with 13 bases between them. The CDR3 sequence: CSGSQGGEQYF. The CDR3 DNA reads TGCAGCGGATCACAGGGTGGCGAGCAGTACTTC.

The chain combines TRBV18 with TRBJ1-1; TRBD1 matches 10 bases. This CDR3 is 15 amino acids long. From germline, CDR1 is KGHSH and CDR2 LQKENI. With V trimmed by 3 bases and J by 3 bases, 4 bases remained unmatched. CDR3 in DNA: TGTGCCAGCTCACCGGGACAGGGGAGGGACACTGAAGCTTTCTTT. As protein: CASSPGQGRDTEAFF.

The chain carries TRBV11-3 and TRBJ2-3; D is uncertain. Germline V gene sequence: CDR1 SGHNT, CDR2 YENEEA. The CDR3 runs to 15 residues. The ends were cut back, 1 base at V and 2 bases at J, with 10 bases in the middle. CDR3 bases: TGTGCCAGCAGCTTAGGTGACAAATTCACAGATACGCAGTATTTT. It codes for CASSLGDKFTDTQYF.

This clone was found a few times. The chain couples TRBV28 to TRBJ1-2; 7 bases are shared with TRBD1. Germline-derived CDR1 and CDR2 are MDHEN and SYDVKM. The CDR3 extends over 15 amino acids. J lost 7 bases, V lost 1 base, and 9 bases had no gene match. The CDR3, as DNA: TGTGCCAGCAGTTTATCGGGGGGAGACAGGGCTGGCTACACCTTC. Its translation: CASSLSGGDRAGYTF.

This clone was observed a few times. This sequence joins TRBV5-1 and TRBJ2-3; D unresolved. V dropped 0 bases and J dropped 4 bases, with 6 bases sitting between them. This CDR3 comprises 13 residues. Germline V CDR1 and CDR2: SGHRS, YFSETQ. CDR3 residues: CASSLAGSDTQYF. In nucleotides, the CDR3 is TGCGCCAGCAGCTTGGCGGGCTCAGATACGCAGTATTTT.

This clone has a single count. The chain uses TRBV28 and TRBJ1-5; D is undetermined. The length of the CDR3 is 14 residues. The V and J ends lost 7 bases and 0 bases respectively, with 10 bases between them. The germline gives CDR1 MDHEN, CDR2 SYDVKM. DNA of the CDR3: TGTGCCAGCATTTTTTCCCTTAGCAATCAGCCCCAGCATTTT. Translated: CASIFSLSNQPQHF.

The chain uses TRBV30 and TRBJ1-5; the D is unclear. The CDR3 runs to 13 residues. V gave up 1 base and J gave up 11 bases, with 15 bases separating them. Looked up from germline, CDR1 is GTSNPN and CDR2 is SVGIG (reference sequence). The CDR3, as DNA: TGTGCCTGGAGTGCGGGAGGGCAGTCAGCCCAGCATTTT. This gives the protein CAWSAGGQSAQHF.

The rearrangement uses TRBV28 and TRBJ2-1; weak D call: TRBD2 (5 bases). V gave up 8 bases and J gave up 8 bases, with 19 bases separating them. Germline CDR1 reads MDHEN; CDR2 reads SYDVKM. The CDR3 is made up of 14 amino acids. The CDR3 DNA is TGTGCCAGCGGATACCCTGGGAGACTGGATGAGCAGTTCTTC. This sequence encodes CASGYPGRLDEQFF.

The chain uses TRBV7-2 and TRBJ2-3, with D tentatively TRBD1 or TRBD2 (5 bases each). There are 14 residues in the CDR3. Trimming left V 5 bases short and J 0 bases short, with 9 bases between. Germline CDR1 SGHTA, CDR2 FQGNSA. CDR3 DNA: TGTGCCAGCAGCAAGAGGGACAGCACAGATACGCAGTATTTT. It codes for CASSKRDSTDTQYF. The full variable domain, rest sourced from reference TRBV7-2 and TRBJ2-3, is GAGVSQSPSNKVTEKGKDVELRCDPISGHTALYWYRQSLGQGLEFLIYFQGNSAPDKSGLPSDRFSAERTGGSVSTLTIQRTQQEDSAVYLCASSKRDSTDTQYFGPGTRLTVL.

V gene TRBV30 combines with J gene TRBJ2-1; D is unresolved. The CDR3 spans 13 residues. Germline CDR1 reads GTSNPN; CDR2 reads SVGIG (reference sequence). The V gene lost 7 bases and the J gene lost 9 bases, with 19 bases spanning the gap. CDR3 bases: TGTGCCTCGCAAAACCATAGGGCAGGTGAGCAGTTCTTC. The encoded protein is CASQNHRAGEQFF.

This chain connects TRBV9 to TRBJ2-1, with D perhaps matching TRBD1 (5 bases). In germline, CDR1 is SGDLS, CDR2 YYNGEE. The CDR3 runs to 12 residues. Trimming removed 5 bases at V and 7 bases at J, with 10 bases between. DNA for the CDR3: TGTGCCAGCAGTAAAAAGGGGAATGAGCAGTTCTTC. Translating gives CASSKKGNEQFF.

The chain links TRBV5-5 to TRBJ2-3; no clear D. The V gene lost 0 bases and the J gene lost 0 bases, with 8 bases spanning the gap. Germline values: CDR1 SGHKS, CDR2 YYEKEE (reference sequence). This CDR3 has 15 residues. For the CDR3, the DNA is TGTGCCAGCAGCTTGGTCCGAGTTAGCACAGATACGCAGTATTTT. Encoded protein: CASSLVRVSTDTQYF.

J is TRBJ2-3 and V is TRBV11-2; D remains ambiguous. Germline loops: CDR1 SGHAT, CDR2 FQNNGV. V was cut by 0 bases and J by 1 base, with 5 bases left in between. The CDR3 sequence is 14 residues long. As DNA, the CDR3 is TGTGCCAGCAGCTTAGACGGAGGCACAGATACGCAGTATTTT. It translates to CASSLDGGTDTQYF.